This T cell receptor (beta chain) stems from a study of T cell changes during pregnancy in multiple sclerosis. CDR1 and CDR2 (germline): MNHEY, SVGAGI. The CDR3 runs to 14 residues. The J segment lost 6 bases and the V segment lost 6 bases, leaving 9 bases of the junction unmatched. The data were produced by immunoSEQ multiplex PCR, yet TCRdb's version contains in-frame clones alone and is incomplete. Of 70,000 to 95,000 clones listed, just under 95% are singletons. The receptor was isolated from a female donor with multiple sclerosis, enrolled in a pregnancy study. The source was peripheral blood, collected in the first trimester of pregnancy. The rearrangement joins TRBV6-5 to TRBJ2-7, with 9 bases lining up with TRBD1. This CDR3 reads CASRPPGQGSEQYF. The CDR3 nucleotides are TGTGCCAGCAGGCCTCCGGGACAGGGTTCCGAGCAGTACTTC.